This T cell receptor beta chain was retrieved from a study of blood T cell repertoires in COVID-19 (dated by TCRdb to 2019 to 2021). About the study as a whole: Samples from collaborators originated in the United States, Italy and Spain and spanned both the acute and convalescent phases of COVID-19. The prospective study material was composed of cDNA or gDNA derived from T cells, B-cell-depleted T cells, or PBMCs. Subjects who had been exposed to COVID-19, were actively infected with it, or had recovered from it provided the deeply sampled blood TCRbeta repertoires that made up the dataset. The repertoires were released in a freely available public database meant as a resource for research on the immune response to SARS-CoV-2. The samples were drawn from two sources: the first 160 participants of the ongoing ImmuneRACE study, and some 1,300 subjects contributed by 6 global collaborators. The sample metadata nearly always contained a de-identified subject ID, COVID-19 status, age in years and sex. HLA class I and class II types, where available, came from metadata supplied by the sample provider rather than from assay-based typing. What the work shows at the level of the full study, not this receptor alone: The quantity of clinical and demographic metadata differed by source and by participant and was supplied without curation.

TCRbeta CDR3 regions were amplified from genomic DNA using the immunoSEQ Assay, a bias-controlled multiplex PCR. The authors' analysis ran thus. Nucleated cell counts per sample were estimated from amplification of reference gene primers within the assay. To quantify the absolute abundance of each unique TCRbeta CDR3 rearrangement, sequence reads were collapsed and filtered. For each sample, productive Simpson clonality was calculated by taking the square root of Simpson's diversity index across productive rearrangements. In its TCRdb copy, this immuneACCESS table keeps in-frame sequences only and misses some clones. Where compared with another copy, unresolved V genes explain less than half of these, and the others have no known cause. D and trimming were read from the DNA, whereas the V and J calls and clone size are those reported in that table. Counted in this sample were a few hundred thousand clones; 84% of them appeared once. Of the sample, 1.5% to 1.9% falls within the top ten clones.

A second Seattle source provided samples from volunteer blood donors who had recovered from COVID-19. Whole blood was collected in K2EDTA tubes by collaborating institutions according to the institutions' own protocols. For TCRbeta analysis, collaborators shipped samples in one of three forms: frozen whole blood, isolated PBMCs, or DNA extracted from either of those sample types. About this clone: Its antigen remains unidentified. No much larger clone exists at a distance of one base, and base qualities are not known.

Material for sequencing was peripheral blood. The clonotype was recovered from a woman aged 35 to 49 who had recovered from COVID-19.

DNA sequence: TGTGCCAGCAGCATGACAGGGGGCCTTGAAAAGCAGCCCCAGCATTTT. This is translated as CASSMTGGLEKQPQHF. The chain uses TRBV7-8 and TRBJ1-5, with 10 bases matching TRBD1. There are 16 amino acids in the CDR3, from cysteine to phenylalanine inclusive. Left in the record is the CDR3 DNA by itself, 48 bases read in frame from the first base. From the germline V gene, CDR1 is SGHVS and CDR2 is FQNEAQ. Trimming leaves V shorter by 5 bases and J shorter by 7 bases, with the junction holding 11 bases beyond the gene matches.